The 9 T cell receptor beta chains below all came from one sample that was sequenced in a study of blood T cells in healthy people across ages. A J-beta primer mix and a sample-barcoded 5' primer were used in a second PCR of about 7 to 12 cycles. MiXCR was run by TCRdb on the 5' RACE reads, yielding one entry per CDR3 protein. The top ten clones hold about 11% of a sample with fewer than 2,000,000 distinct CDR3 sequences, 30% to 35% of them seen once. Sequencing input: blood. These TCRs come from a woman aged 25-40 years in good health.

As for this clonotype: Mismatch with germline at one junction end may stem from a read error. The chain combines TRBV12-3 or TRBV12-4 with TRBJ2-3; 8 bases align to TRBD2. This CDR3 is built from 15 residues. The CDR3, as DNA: TGTGCCAGCAGTCCACTAGCGGACCGCACAGGTACGCAGTATTTT. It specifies CASSPLADRTGTQYF.

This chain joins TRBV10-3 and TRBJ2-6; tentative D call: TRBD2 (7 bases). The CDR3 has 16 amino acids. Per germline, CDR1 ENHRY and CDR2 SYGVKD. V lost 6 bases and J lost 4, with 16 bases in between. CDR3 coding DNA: TGTGCCATCAGCGGAGGGGCGGGGGCCGGGGCCAACGTCCTGACTTTC. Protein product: CAISGGAGAGANVLTF.

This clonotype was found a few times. The CDR3 protein is CSATITRNTEAFF. In nucleotides, the CDR3 is TGCAGTGCTACTATCACGAGGAACACTGAAGCTTTCTTT. The chain has TRBV20-1 and TRBJ1-1, with unresolved D. The CDR3 loop spans 13 amino acids. V gave up 4 bases and J gave up 1 base, with 10 bases separating them. CDR1 DFQATT and CDR2 SNEGSKA come from the germline V gene (reference sequence).

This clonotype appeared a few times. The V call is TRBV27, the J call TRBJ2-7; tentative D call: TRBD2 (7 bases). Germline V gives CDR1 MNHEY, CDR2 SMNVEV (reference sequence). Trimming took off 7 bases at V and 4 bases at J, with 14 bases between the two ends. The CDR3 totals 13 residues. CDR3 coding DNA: TGTGCCAGCATCGGGGGGCTTAAGTACGAGCAGTACTTC. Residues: CASIGGLKYEQYF.

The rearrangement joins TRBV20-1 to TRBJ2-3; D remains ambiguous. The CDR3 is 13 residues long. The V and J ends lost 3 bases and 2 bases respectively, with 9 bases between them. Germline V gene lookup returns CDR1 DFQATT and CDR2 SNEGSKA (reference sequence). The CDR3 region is CSASWALTDTQYF. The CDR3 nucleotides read TGCAGTGCTAGTTGGGCCCTCACAGATACGCAGTATTTT.

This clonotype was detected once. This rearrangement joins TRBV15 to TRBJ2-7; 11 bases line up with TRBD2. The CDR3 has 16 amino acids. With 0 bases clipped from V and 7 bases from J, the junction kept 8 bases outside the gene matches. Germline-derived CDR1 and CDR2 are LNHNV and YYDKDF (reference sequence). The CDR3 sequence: CATSRDWTSGYVEQYF. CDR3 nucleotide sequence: TGTGCCACCAGCAGAGATTGGACTAGCGGGTACGTGGAGCAGTACTTC.

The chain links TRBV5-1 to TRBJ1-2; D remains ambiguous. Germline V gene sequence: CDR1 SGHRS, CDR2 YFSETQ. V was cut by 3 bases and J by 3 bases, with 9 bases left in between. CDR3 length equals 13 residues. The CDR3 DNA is TGCGCCAGCAGCTCCCAGCCAGACTATGGCTACACCTTC. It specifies CASSSQPDYGYTF.

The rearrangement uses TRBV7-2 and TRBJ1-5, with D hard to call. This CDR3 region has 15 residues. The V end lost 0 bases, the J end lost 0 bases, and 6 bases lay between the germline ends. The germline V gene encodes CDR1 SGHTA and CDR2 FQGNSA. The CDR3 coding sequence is TGTGCCAGCAGCTTAGCGCTAAGTAGCAATCAGCCCCAGCATTTT. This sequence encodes CASSLALSSNQPQHF. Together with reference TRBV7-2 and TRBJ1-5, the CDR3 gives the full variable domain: GAGVSQSPSNKVTEKGKDVELRCDPISGHTALYWYRQSLGQGLEFLIYFQGNSAPDKSGLPSDRFSAERTGGSVSTLTIQRTQQEDSAVYLCASSLALSSNQPQHFGDGTRLSIL.

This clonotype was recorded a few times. The CDR3 DNA reads TGTGCCAGCAGCTTAGATCCAGCGGGAGTGTGGGAGCAGTACTTC. Its translation: CASSLDPAGVWEQYF. This chain connects TRBV7-8 to TRBJ2-7, with 8 nucleotides matching TRBD2. V dropped 1 base and J dropped 7; count of bases not matched to a gene: 9. Germline CDR1 reads SGHVS; CDR2 reads FQNEAQ. The length of the CDR3 is 15 residues.